The entry below gives a single T cell receptor beta chain sequence along with its context. It was with 60 Vbeta and 13 Jbeta primers that the PCR ran. Assay used: immunoSEQ multiplex PCR; TCRdb lists only in-frame clones, some missing. This table holds hundreds of thousands of clones, roughly 80% found once. The CDR3 contains 13 residues. CDR1 and CDR2 from the germline V gene are SQVTM and ANQGSEA. V dropped 4 bases and J dropped 5 bases, with 14 bases sitting between them. The source of the sample is a study of cytomegalovirus exposure and HLA in healthy donors. Study background: Of around 410 genotyped donors, roughly 80% grouped in the Caucasian-associated ancestry cluster.

Donors likely had unrecorded immune exposures despite being nominally healthy when sampled. Sequencing was performed on PBMCs. This sequence joins TRBV29-1 and TRBJ2-5, with D possibly TRBD2 on 6 matching bases. The sequence derives from a girl between 2 and 10 years old in good health and CMV-seronegative. Here the CDR3 reads CSVATGAWETQYF. The CDR3 DNA reads TGCAGCGTTGCAACGGGAGCGTGGGAGACCCAGTACTTC.